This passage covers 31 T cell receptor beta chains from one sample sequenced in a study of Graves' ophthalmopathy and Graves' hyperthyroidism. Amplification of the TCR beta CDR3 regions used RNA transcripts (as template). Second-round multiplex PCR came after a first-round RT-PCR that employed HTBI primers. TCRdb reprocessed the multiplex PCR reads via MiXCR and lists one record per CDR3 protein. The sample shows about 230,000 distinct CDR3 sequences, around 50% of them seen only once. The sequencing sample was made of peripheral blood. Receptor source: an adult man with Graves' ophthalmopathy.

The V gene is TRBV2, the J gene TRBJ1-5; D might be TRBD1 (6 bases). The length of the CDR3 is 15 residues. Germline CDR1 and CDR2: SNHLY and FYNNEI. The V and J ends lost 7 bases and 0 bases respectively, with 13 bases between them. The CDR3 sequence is CASTRDTYSNQPQHF. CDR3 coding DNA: TGTGCCAGCACTCGGGACACCTATAGCAATCAGCCCCAGCATTTT.

The CDR3 loop reads CSATPDRDYNSPLHF. Written as DNA, the CDR3 is TGCAGTGCTACCCCGGACAGGGATTATAATTCACCCCTCCACTTT. The chain recombines TRBV20-1 with TRBJ1-6; 8 nucleotides line up with TRBD1. The CDR3 spans 15 residues. Germline CDR1 reads DFQATT; CDR2 reads SNEGSKA (reference sequence). After removal of 4 bases from V and 4 bases from J, the junction contained 6 bases not matched to a gene.

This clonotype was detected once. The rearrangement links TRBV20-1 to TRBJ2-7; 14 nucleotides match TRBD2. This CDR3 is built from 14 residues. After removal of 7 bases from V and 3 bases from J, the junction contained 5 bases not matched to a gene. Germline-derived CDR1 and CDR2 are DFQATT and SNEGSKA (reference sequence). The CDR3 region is CSGTSGGWGYEQYF. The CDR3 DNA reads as TGCAGTGGGACTAGCGGGGGGTGGGGCTACGAGCAGTACTTC.

The CDR3 loop reads CASSLEGTGLGGYTF. DNA for the CDR3: TGTGCCAGCAGCTTGGAGGGGACGGGTCTTGGTGGCTACACCTTC. The chain carries TRBV5-4 and TRBJ1-2; perhaps TRBD1 as D (5 bases). The CDR3 is 15 residues long. Germline CDR1 and CDR2: SGHNT and YYREEE (reference sequence). Trimming removed 0 bases at V and 7 bases at J, with 16 bases between.

The CDR3 protein is CASSPELQGRRPFF. For the CDR3, the DNA is TGCGCCAGCAGCCCGGAGCTACAGGGACGAAGACCTTTCTTT. The chain couples TRBV5-1 to TRBJ1-1, with D perhaps matching TRBD1 (6 bases). Germline V gene lookup returns CDR1 SGHRS and CDR2 YFSETQ. The CDR3 is 14 amino acids. Between the trimmed V and J ends, which lost 4 bases and 12 bases, there was a span of 22 bases.

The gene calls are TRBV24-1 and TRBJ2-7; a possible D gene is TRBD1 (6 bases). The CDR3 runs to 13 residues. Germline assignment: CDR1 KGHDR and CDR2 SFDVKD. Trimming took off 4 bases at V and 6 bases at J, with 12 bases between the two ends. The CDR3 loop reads CATSEDDRFEQYF. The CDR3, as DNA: TGTGCCACCAGTGAAGATGACAGGTTCGAGCAGTACTTC.

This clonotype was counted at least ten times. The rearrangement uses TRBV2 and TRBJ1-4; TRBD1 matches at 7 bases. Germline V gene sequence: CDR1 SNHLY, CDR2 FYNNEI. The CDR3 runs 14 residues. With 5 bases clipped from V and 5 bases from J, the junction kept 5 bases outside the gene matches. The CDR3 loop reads CASSTTGSNEKLFF. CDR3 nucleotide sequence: TGTGCCAGCAGTACGACAGGGTCCAATGAAAAACTGTTTTTT.

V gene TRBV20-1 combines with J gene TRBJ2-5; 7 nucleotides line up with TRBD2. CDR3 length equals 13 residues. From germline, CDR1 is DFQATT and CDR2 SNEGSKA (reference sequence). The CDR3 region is CSIPGLPQETQYF. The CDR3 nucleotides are TGCAGCATACCGGGACTACCCCAAGAGACCCAGTACTTC.

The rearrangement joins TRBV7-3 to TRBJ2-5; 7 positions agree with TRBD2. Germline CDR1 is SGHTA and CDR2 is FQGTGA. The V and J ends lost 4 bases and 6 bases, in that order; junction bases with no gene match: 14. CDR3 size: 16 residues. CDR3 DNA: TGTGCCAGCAGCTGGGAGACTAGCATTGTTGCCAAGACCCAGTACTTC. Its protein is CASSWETSIVAKTQYF.

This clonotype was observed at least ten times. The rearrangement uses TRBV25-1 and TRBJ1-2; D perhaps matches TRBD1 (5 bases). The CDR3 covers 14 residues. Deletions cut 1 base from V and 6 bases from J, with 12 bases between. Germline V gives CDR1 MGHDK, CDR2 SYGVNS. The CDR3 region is CASSESPGSDGYTF. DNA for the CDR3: TGTGCCAGCAGTGAATCTCCAGGGTCTGATGGCTACACCTTC.

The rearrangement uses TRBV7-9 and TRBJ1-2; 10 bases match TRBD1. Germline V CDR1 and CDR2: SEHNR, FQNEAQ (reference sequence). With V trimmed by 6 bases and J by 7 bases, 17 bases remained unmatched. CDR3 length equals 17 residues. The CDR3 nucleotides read TGTGCCAGCAGACGAAACGGGAAGACAGGGGGCTTAGGTGGCTACACCTTC. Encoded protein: CASRRNGKTGGLGGYTF.

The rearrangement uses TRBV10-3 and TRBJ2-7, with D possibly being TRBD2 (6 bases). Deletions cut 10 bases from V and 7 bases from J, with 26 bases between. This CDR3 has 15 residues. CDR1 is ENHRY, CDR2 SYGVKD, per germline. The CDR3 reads CASTNLGLQPGEQYF. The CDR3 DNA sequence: TGTGCCAGCACCAACCTGGGACTCCAACCGGGTGAGCAGTACTTC.

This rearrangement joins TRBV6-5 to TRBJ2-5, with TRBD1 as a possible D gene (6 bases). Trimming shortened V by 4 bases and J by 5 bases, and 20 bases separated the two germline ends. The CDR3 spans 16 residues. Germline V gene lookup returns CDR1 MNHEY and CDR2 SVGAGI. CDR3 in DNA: TGTGCCAGCAGTTTCTTCCCGACAGGTCTGGGGGAGACCCAGTACTTC. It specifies CASSFFPTGLGETQYF.

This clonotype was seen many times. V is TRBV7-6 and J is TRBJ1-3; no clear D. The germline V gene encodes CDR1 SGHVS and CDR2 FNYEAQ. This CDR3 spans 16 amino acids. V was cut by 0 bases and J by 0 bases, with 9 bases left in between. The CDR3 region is CASSLAGRSSGNTIYF. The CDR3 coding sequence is TGTGCCAGCAGCTTAGCGGGCAGGAGCTCTGGAAACACCATATATTTT.

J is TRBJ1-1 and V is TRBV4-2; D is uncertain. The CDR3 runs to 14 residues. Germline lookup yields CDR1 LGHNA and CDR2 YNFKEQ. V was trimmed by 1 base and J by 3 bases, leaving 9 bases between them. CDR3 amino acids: CASSQGGSYTEAFF. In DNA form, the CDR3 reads TGTGCCAGCAGCCAAGGAGGCTCCTACACTGAAGCTTTCTTT.

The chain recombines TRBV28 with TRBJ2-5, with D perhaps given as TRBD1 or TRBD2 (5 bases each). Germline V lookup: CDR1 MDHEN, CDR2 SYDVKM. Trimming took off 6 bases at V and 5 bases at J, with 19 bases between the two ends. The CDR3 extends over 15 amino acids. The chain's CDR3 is CASSRQPPQRETQYF. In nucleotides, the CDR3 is TGTGCCAGCAGCCGACAGCCCCCACAGCGGGAGACCCAGTACTTC.

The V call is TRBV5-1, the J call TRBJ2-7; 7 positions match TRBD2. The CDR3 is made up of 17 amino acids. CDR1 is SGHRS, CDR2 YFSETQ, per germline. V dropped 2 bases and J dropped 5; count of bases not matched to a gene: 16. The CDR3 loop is CASSFSPSGNSFDEQYF. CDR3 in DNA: TGCGCCAGCAGCTTTTCACCTAGCGGTAACTCCTTCGACGAGCAGTACTTC.

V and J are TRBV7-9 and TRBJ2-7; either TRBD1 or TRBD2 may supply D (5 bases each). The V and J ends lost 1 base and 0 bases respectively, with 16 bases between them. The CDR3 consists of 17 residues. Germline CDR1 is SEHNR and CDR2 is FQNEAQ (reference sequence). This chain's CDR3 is CASSLVGKRGVSYEQYF. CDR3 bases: TGTGCCAGCAGCTTAGTCGGGAAGCGAGGGGTCTCCTACGAGCAGTACTTC. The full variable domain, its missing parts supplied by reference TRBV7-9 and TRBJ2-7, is DTGVSQNPRHKITKRGQNVTFRCDPISEHNRLYWYRQTLGQGPEFLTYFQNEAQLEKSRLLSDRFSAERPKGSFSTLEIQRTEQGDSAMYLCASSLVGKRGVSYEQYFGPGTRLTVT.

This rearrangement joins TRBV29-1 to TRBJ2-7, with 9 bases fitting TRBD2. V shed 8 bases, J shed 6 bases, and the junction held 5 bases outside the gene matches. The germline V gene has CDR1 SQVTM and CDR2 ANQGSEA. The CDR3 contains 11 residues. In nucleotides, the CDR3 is TGCAGCTTCGGGACTAGCAGCGAGCAGTACTTC. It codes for CSFGTSSEQYF.

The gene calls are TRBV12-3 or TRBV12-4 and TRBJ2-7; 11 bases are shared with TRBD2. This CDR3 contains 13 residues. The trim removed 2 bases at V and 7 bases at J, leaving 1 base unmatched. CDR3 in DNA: TGTGCCAGCAGTTTACTAGCGGGAGGTGAGCAGTACTTC. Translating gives CASSLLAGGEQYF.

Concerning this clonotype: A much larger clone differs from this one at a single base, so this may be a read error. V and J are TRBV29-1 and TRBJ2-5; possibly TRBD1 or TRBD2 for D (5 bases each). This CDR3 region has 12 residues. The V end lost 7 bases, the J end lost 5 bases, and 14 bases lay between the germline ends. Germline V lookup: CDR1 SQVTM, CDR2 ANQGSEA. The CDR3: CSARAGSETQYF. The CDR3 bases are TGCAGCGCCAGAGCAGGGAGTGAGACCCAGTACTTC.

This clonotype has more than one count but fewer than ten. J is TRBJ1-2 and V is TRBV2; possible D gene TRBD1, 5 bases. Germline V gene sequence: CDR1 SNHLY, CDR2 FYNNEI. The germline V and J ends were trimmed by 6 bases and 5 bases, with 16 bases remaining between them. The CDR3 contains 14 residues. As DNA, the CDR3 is TGTGCCAGCAGCCTTGGGGGGGAAGGGTATGGCTACACCTTC. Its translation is CASSLGGEGYGYTF. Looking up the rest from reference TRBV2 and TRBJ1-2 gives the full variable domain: EPEVTQTPSHQVTQMGQEVILRCVPISNHLYFYWYRQILGQKVEFLVSFYNNEISEKSEIFDDQFSVERPDGSNFTLKIRSTKLEDSAMYFCASSLGGEGYGYTFGSGTRLTVV.

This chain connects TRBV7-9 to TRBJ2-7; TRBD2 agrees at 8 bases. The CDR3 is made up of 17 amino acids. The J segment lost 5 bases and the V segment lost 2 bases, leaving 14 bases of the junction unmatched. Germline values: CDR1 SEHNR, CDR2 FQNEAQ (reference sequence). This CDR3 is CASSLKWRGAPFDEQYF. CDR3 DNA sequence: TGTGCCAGCAGCTTAAAGTGGCGGGGGGCCCCCTTTGACGAGCAGTACTTC.

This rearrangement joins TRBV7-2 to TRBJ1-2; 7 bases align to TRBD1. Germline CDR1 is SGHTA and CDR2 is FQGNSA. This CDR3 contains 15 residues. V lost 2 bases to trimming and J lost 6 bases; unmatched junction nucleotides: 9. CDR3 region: CASSLNYRGSDGYTF. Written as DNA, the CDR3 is TGTGCCAGCAGCTTAAATTACAGGGGATCCGATGGCTACACCTTC.

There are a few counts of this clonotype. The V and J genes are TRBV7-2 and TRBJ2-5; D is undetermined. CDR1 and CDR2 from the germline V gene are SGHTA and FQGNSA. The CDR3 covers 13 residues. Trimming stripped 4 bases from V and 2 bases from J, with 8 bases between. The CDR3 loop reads CASSSPWQETQYF. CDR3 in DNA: TGTGCCAGCAGCTCGCCATGGCAAGAGACCCAGTACTTC.

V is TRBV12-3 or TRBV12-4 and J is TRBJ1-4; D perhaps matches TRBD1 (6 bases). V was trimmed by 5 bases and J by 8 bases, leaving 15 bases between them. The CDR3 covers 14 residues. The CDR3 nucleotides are TGTGCCAGCAGTAGGGGGGGGCAGGGGGAAAAACTGTTTTTT. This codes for CASSRGGQGEKLFF.

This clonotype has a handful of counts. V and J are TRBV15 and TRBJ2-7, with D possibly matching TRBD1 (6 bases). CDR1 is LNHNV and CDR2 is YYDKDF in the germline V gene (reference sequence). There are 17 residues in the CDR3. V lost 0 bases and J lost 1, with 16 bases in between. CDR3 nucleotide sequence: TGTGCCACCAGCAGAGACCGGCCACAACAGGGTTCCTACGAGCAGTACTTC. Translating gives CATSRDRPQQGSYEQYF.

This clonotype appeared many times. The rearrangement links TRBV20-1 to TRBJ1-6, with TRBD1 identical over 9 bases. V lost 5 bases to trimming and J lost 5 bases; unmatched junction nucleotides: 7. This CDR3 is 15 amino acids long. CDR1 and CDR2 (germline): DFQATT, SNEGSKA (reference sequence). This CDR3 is CSAPDRGTHNSPLHF. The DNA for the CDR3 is TGCAGTGCTCCAGACAGGGGGACCCATAATTCACCCCTCCACTTT.

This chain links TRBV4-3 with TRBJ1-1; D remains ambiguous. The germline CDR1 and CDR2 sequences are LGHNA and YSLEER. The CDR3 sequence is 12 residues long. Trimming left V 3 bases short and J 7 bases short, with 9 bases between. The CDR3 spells CASSQGGDEAFF. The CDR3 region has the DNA TGCGCCAGCAGCCAGGGTGGGGATGAAGCTTTCTTT.

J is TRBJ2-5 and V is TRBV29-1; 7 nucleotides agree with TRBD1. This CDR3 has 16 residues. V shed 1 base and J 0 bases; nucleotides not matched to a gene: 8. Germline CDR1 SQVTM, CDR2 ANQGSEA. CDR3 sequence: CSVEVGTATNQETQYF. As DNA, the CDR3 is TGCAGCGTTGAAGTAGGGACAGCAACTAACCAAGAGACCCAGTACTTC.

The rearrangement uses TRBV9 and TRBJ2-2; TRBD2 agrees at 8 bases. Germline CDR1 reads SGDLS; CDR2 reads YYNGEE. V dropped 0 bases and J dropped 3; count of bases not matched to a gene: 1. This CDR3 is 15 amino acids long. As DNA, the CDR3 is TGTGCCAGCAGCGTAGTTAGCGGGGACACCGGGGAGCTGTTTTTT. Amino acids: CASSVVSGDTGELFF.